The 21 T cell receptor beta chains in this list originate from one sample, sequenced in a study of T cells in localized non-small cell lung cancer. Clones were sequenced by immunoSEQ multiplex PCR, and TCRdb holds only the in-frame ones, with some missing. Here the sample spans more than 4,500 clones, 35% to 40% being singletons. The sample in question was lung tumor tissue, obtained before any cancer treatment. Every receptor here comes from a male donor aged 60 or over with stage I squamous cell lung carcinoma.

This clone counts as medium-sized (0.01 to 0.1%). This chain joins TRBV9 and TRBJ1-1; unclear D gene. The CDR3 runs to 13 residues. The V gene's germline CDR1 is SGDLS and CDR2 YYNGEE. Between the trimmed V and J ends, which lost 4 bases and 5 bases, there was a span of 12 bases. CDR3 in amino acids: CASSPPLGTEAFF. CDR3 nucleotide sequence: TGTGCCAGCAGCCCCCCTCTGGGGACTGAAGCTTTCTTT.

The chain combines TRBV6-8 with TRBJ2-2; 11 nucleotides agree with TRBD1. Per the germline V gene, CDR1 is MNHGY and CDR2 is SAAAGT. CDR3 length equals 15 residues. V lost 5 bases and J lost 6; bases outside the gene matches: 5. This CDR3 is CASSVGQGAAGELFF. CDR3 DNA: TGTGCCAGCAGTGTCGGACAGGGGGCGGCCGGGGAGCTGTTTTTT.

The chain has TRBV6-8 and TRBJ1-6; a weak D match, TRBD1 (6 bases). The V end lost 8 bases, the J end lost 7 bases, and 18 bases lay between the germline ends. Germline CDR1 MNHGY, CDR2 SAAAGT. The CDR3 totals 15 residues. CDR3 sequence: CASSEGVRGNSPLHF. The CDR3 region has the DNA TGTGCCAGCTCCGAGGGGGTGCGGGGGAATTCACCCCTCCACTTT.

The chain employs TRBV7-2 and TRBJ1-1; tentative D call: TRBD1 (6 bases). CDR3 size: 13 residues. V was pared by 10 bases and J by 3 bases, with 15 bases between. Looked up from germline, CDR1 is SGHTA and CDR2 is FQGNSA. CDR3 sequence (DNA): TGTGCCACTGAGGGGGTCTTGGACACTGAAGCTTTCTTT. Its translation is CATEGVLDTEAFF.

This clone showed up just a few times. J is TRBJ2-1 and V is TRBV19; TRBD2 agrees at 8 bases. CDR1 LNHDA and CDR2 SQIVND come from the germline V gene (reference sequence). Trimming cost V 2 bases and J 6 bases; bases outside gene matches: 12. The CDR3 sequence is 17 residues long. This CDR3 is CASSIRATPGGANEQFF. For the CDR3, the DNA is TGTGCCAGTAGTATACGGGCGACCCCCGGGGGGGCCAATGAGCAGTTCTTC. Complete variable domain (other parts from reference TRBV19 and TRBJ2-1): DGGITQSPKYLFRKEGQNVTLSCEQNLNHDAMYWYRQDPGQGLRLIYYSQIVNDFQKGDIAEGYSVSREKKESFPLTVTSAQKNPTAFYLCASSIRATPGGANEQFFGPGTRLTVL.

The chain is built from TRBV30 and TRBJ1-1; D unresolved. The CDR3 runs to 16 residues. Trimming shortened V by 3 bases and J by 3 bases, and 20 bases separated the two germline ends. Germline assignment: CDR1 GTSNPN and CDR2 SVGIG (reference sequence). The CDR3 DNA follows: TGTGCCTGGAGATTCGGGGTGAAGACGTGGGACACTGAAGCTTTCTTT. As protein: CAWRFGVKTWDTEAFF. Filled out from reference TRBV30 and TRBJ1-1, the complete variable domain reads SQTIHQWPATLVQPVGSPLSLECTVEGTSNPNLYWYRQAAGRGLQLLFYSVGIGQISSEVPQNLSASRPQDRQFILSSKKLLLSDSGFYLCAWRFGVKTWDTEAFFGQGTRLTVV.

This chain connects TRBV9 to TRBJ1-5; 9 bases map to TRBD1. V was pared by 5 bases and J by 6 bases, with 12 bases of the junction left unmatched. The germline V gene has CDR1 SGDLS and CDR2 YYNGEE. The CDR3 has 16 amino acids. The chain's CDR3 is CASSEPGTGHRQPQHF. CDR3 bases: TGTGCCAGCAGTGAACCCGGGACAGGGCATCGTCAGCCCCAGCATTTT.

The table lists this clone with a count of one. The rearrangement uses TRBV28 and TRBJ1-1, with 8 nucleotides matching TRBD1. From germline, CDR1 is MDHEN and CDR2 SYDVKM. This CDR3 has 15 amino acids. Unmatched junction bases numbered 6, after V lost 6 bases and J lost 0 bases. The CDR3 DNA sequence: TGTGCCAGCAGGAAACCGACAGGGGTGAACACTGAAGCTTTCTTT. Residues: CASRKPTGVNTEAFF.

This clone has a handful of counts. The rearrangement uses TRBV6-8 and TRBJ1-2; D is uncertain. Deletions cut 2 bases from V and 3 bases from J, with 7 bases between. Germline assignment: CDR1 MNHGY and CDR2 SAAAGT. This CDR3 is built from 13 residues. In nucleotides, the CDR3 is TGTGCCAGCAGTTACCTAGACTACTATGGCTACACCTTC. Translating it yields CASSYLDYYGYTF.

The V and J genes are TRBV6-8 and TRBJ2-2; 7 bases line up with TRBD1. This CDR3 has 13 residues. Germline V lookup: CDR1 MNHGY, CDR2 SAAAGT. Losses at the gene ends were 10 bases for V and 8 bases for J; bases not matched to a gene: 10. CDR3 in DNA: TGTGCCACCAACAGGGGCGAGCGTGGGGAGCTGTTTTTT. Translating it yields CATNRGERGELFF.

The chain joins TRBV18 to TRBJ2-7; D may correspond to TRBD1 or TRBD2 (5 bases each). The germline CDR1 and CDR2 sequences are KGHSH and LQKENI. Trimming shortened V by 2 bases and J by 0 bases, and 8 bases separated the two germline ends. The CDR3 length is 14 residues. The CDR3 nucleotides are TGTGCCAGCTCACCAGGGACGAGCTCCTACGAGCAGTACTTC. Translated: CASSPGTSSYEQYF.

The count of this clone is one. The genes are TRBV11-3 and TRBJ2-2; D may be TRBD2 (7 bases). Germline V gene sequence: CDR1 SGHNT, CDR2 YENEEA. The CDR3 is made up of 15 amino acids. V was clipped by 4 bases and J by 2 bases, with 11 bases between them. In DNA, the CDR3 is TGTGCCAGCAGCTCGGGGGGCACAAACACCGGGGAGCTGTTTTTT. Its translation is CASSSGGTNTGELFF.

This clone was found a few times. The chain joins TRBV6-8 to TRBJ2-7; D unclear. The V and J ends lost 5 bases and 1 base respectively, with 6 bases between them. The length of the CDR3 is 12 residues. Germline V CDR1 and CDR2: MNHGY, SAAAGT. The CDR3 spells CASSGQSYEQYF. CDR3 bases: TGTGCCAGCAGTGGCCAGTCCTACGAGCAGTACTTC.

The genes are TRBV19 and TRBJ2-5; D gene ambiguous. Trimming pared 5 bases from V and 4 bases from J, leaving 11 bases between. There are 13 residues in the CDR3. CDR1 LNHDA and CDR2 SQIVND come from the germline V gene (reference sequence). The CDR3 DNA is TGTGCCAGTAGTCCACGGGCAAGAGAGACCCAGTACTTC. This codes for CASSPRARETQYF.

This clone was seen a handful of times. The CDR3 region is CASSSWTANPNTIYF. CDR3 in DNA: TGTGCCAGTAGTAGTTGGACGGCAAATCCAAACACCATATATTTT. The V and J genes are TRBV19 and TRBJ1-3, with D hard to call. Germline values: CDR1 LNHDA, CDR2 SQIVND (reference sequence). V lost 4 bases and J lost 6, with 16 bases in between. The CDR3 is 15 residues long. The variable domain in full, completed from reference TRBV19 and TRBJ1-3, reads DGGITQSPKYLFRKEGQNVTLSCEQNLNHDAMYWYRQDPGQGLRLIYYSQIVNDFQKGDIAEGYSVSREKKESFPLTVTSAQKNPTAFYLCASSSWTANPNTIYFGEGSWLTVV.

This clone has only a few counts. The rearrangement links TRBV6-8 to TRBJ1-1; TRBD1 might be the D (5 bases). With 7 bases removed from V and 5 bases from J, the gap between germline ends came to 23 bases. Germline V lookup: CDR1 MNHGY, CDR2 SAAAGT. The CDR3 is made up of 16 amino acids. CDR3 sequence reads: CASNPSGWGVGTEAFF. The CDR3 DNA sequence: TGTGCCAGCAATCCCTCCGGGTGGGGGGTTGGTACTGAAGCTTTCTTT.

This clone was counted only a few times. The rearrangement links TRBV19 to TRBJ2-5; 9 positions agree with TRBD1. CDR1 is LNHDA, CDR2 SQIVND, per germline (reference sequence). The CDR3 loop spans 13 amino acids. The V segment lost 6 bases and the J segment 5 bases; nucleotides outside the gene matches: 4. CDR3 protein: CASSTGGAETQYF. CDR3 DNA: TGTGCCAGTAGCACAGGGGGCGCGGAGACCCAGTACTTC.

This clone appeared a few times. The CDR3 nucleotides read TGTGCCAGGACGACTAGGGAACAAGAGACCCAGTACTTC. Translation: CARTTREQETQYF. The rearrangement uses TRBV9 and TRBJ2-5; weak D call: TRBD2 (6 bases). Germline CDR1 SGDLS, CDR2 YYNGEE. V gave up 8 bases and J gave up 2 bases, with 13 bases separating them. The CDR3 totals 13 residues.

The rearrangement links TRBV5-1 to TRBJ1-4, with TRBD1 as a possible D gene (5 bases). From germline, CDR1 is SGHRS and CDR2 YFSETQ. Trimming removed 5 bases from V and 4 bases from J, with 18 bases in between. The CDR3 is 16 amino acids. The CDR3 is CASSQCDSPLNEKLFF. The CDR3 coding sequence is TGCGCCAGCAGTCAATGTGACAGCCCTCTTAATGAAAAACTGTTTTTT. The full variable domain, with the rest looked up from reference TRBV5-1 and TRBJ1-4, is KAGVTQTPRYLIKTRGQQVTLSCSPISGHRSVSWYQQTPGQGLQFLFEYFSETQRNKGNFPGRFSGRQFSNSRSEMNVSTLELGDSALYLCASSQCDSPLNEKLFFGSGTQLSVL.

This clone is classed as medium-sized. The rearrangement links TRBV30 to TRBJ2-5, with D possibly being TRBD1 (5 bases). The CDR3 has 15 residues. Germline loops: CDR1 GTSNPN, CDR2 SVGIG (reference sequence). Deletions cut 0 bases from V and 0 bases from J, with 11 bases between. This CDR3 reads CAWSVGPGDQETQYF. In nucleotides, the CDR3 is TGTGCCTGGAGTGTGGGGCCTGGGGACCAAGAGACCCAGTACTTC. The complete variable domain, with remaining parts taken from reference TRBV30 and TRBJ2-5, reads SQTIHQWPATLVQPVGSPLSLECTVEGTSNPNLYWYRQAAGRGLQLLFYSVGIGQISSEVPQNLSASRPQDRQFILSSKKLLLSDSGFYLCAWSVGPGDQETQYFGPGTRLLVL.

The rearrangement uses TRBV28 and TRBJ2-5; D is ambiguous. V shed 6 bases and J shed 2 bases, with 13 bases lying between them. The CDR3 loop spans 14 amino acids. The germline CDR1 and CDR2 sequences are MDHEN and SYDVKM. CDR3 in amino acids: CASRPPRIQETQYF. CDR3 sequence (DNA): TGTGCCAGCAGACCCCCACGGATACAAGAGACCCAGTACTTC. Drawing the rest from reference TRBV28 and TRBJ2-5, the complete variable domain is DVKVTQSSRYLVKRTGEKVFLECVQDMDHENMFWYRQDPGLGLRLIYFSYDVKMKEKGDIPEGYSVSREKKERFSLILESASTNQTSMYLCASRPPRIQETQYFGPGTRLLVL.